This TCR beta chain was captured in a study of shared clonotypes between healthy human individuals. Repertoires were generated with immunoSEQ multiplex PCR, while TCRdb's copy carries only in-frame clones and drops some. Among about 680,000 clones, 72% were seen once, and the ten largest hold around 1.8%. This clone was recorded a few times. The same CDR3 arises from other DNA sequences in this sample as well. V lost 5 bases and J lost 7, with 6 bases in between. CDR3 length equals 11 residues. Germline-derived CDR1 and CDR2 are LNHDA and SQIVND (reference sequence). The genes are TRBV19 and TRBJ1-5, with D uncertain. The receptor's source is a woman in her thirties in good health. Sequencing used memory CD4+ T cells sorted from blood. Documented subset: CD45RA-negative fraction. CDR3 DNA: TGTGCCAGTAGTGGAGGGCAGCCCCAGCATTTT. As protein: CASSGGQPQHF.